A single sample gave rise to the 22 T cell receptor beta chains below, sequenced in a study of cytomegalovirus exposure and HLA in healthy donors. In the PCR, 60 Vbeta and 13 Jbeta primers were used. The table came from immunoSEQ multiplex PCR; TCRdb's copy has only in-frame clones and leaves some out. Of 70,000 to 95,000 clones listed, less than 75% are singletons. The sequenced material came from PBMCs. Receptors originate from a woman aged 25 to 39 in good health and CMV-seropositive.

This chain uses TRBV10-3 with TRBJ2-1; 8 bases agree with TRBD2. Germline V gene lookup returns CDR1 ENHRY and CDR2 SYGVKD. The CDR3 runs to 14 residues. With 6 bases clipped from V and 8 bases from J, the junction kept 9 bases outside the gene matches. The CDR3 nucleotides read TGTGCCATCAGCGGACTAGCCCCGGAGGATGAGCAGTTCTTC. Protein product: CAISGLAPEDEQFF.

CDR3 residues: CASSPKGVRPETQYF. The CDR3 DNA is TGTGCCAGCTCACCAAAGGGGGTAAGGCCAGAGACCCAGTACTTC. This chain connects TRBV18 to TRBJ2-5, with D maybe TRBD1 (6 bases). This CDR3 has 15 residues. The V end was cut by 2 bases, the J end by 4 bases, with 14 bases between. Germline-derived CDR1 and CDR2 are KGHSH and LQKENI. The full variable domain, in which reference TRBV18 and TRBJ2-5 provide the parts outside the CDR3, is NAGVMQNPRHLVRRRGQEARLRCSPMKGHSHVYWYRQLPEEGLKFMVYLQKENIIDESGMPKERFSAEFPKEGPSILRIQQVVRGDSAAYFCASSPKGVRPETQYFGPGTRLLVL.

CDR3 bases: TGTGCCAGCAGCGCCATTGAAGGGGCCGGGGAGCTGTTTTTT. It yields the protein CASSAIEGAGELFF. This chain links TRBV5-5 with TRBJ2-2, with a tentative D call TRBD1 (5 bases). CDR1 and CDR2 (germline): SGHKS, YYEKEE (reference sequence). The CDR3 is 14 residues long. V gave up 4 bases and J gave up 6 bases, with 13 bases separating them.

The chain is built from TRBV10-1 and TRBJ1-1, with TRBD1 matching over 8 bases. The length of the CDR3 is 15 residues. Looked up from germline, CDR1 is WNHNN and CDR2 is SYGVQD (reference sequence). Germline trimming cut 4 bases from V and 3 bases from J; bases unmatched to any gene: 7. CDR3 nucleotide sequence: TGCGCCAGCAGTGCCTTGAAGACAGGGGACACTGAAGCTTTCTTT. This sequence encodes CASSALKTGDTEAFF.

The gene calls are TRBV19 and TRBJ2-1; D not resolved. The ends were cut back, 6 bases at V and 0 bases at J, with 6 bases in the middle. Germline-derived CDR1 and CDR2 are LNHDA and SQIVND (reference sequence). CDR3 length: 13 amino acids. The CDR3 reads CASSLVSYNEQFF. The CDR3, as DNA: TGTGCCAGTAGCCTAGTCTCCTACAATGAGCAGTTCTTC.

The chain's CDR3 is CASRGLAHIQYF. As DNA, the CDR3 is TGTGCCAGCAGGGGACTAGCACACATTCAGTACTTC. The chain employs TRBV25-1 and TRBJ2-4, with 9 nucleotides matching TRBD2. J was trimmed by 8 bases and V by 6 bases; bases with no gene match: 2. There are 12 residues in the CDR3. Germline assignment: CDR1 MGHDK and CDR2 SYGVNS.

The genes are TRBV9 and TRBJ1-1; 10 nucleotides agree with TRBD1. The V and J ends lost 0 bases and 5 bases, in that order; junction bases with no gene match: 10. CDR3 length: 17 amino acids. The germline CDR1 and CDR2 sequences are SGDLS and YYNGEE. The CDR3 sequence: CASSVGQGASPWTEAFF. CDR3 DNA: TGTGCCAGCAGCGTAGGACAGGGGGCGTCGCCTTGGACTGAAGCTTTCTTT.

The chain joins TRBV28 to TRBJ1-2; possible D gene TRBD1, 5 bases. The V end was cut by 8 bases, the J end by 7 bases, with 17 bases between. This CDR3 is 13 amino acids long. Germline CDR1 reads MDHEN; CDR2 reads SYDVKM. The CDR3 bases are TGTGCCAGCGTTCGGGGGATCGGGTGTGGCTACACCTTC. This gives the protein CASVRGIGCGYTF.

The chain couples TRBV6-1 to TRBJ1-2; no definite D call. Trimming took off 5 bases at V and 5 bases at J, with 6 bases between the two ends. Germline V gene sequence: CDR1 MNHNS, CDR2 SASEGT. This CDR3 spans 11 amino acids. CDR3 coding DNA: TGTGCCAGCAGTTCGGGGTATGGCTACACCTTC. Protein sequence: CASSSGYGYTF.

The chain is built from TRBV5-4 and TRBJ2-1; TRBD2 might be the D (7 bases). Germline CDR1 SGHNT, CDR2 YYREEE (reference sequence). This CDR3 contains 17 residues. Trimming took 4 bases from V and 1 from J, leaving 18 bases between them. The CDR3 reads CASSRGGGAVSYNEQFF. In DNA, the CDR3 is TGTGCCAGCAGCAGAGGAGGGGGGGCCGTATCCTACAATGAGCAGTTCTTC.

The chain is built from TRBV27 and TRBJ2-1; 9 bases map to TRBD1. The germline V gene has CDR1 MNHEY and CDR2 SMNVEV (reference sequence). CDR3 length: 15 amino acids. V shed 4 bases and J 4 bases; nucleotides not matched to a gene: 5. The CDR3 sequence: CASSYDRGEYNEQFF. CDR3 in DNA: TGTGCCAGCAGTTATGACAGGGGGGAATACAATGAGCAGTTCTTC.

Turning to this clone: The sample holds other DNA sequences that translate to the same CDR3. The CDR3 here is CASSELAGGQETQYF. CDR3 nucleotide sequence: TGTGCCAGCAGTGAATTAGCGGGGGGGCAAGAGACCCAGTACTTC. V gene TRBV6-1 combines with J gene TRBJ2-5; TRBD2 matches at 11 bases. V dropped 2 bases and J dropped 2; count of bases not matched to a gene: 1. CDR3 length equals 15 residues. From germline, CDR1 is MNHNS and CDR2 SASEGT.

This clone counts as medium-sized (0.01 to 0.1%). The CDR3 reads CASSLGGGYGYTF. CDR3 nucleotides: TGTGCCAGCAGCTTGGGAGGGGGCTATGGCTACACCTTC. The V and J genes are TRBV5-4 and TRBJ1-2; maybe TRBD1 (6 bases). Trimming removed 0 bases at V and 4 bases at J, with 7 bases between. Germline loops: CDR1 SGHNT, CDR2 YYREEE (reference sequence). This CDR3 is 13 amino acids long.

The rearrangement joins TRBV7-2 to TRBJ1-6, with D tentatively TRBD1 (5 bases). The germline V gene has CDR1 SGHTA and CDR2 FQGNSA. The CDR3 has 14 amino acids. V lost 2 bases and J lost 13, with 15 bases in between. CDR3: CASSLQAGGAPLHF. In nucleotides, the CDR3 is TGTGCCAGCAGCTTACAGGCCGGTGGGGCGCCCCTCCACTTT.

The J gene is TRBJ2-5, the V gene TRBV29-1; TRBD2 matches 11 bases. The DNA end is a closer match to TRBJ2-7, so the J assignment may be wrong. The germline V gene encodes CDR1 SQVTM and CDR2 ANQGSEA. The CDR3 runs 19 residues. The CDR3 bases are TGCAGCGTCACTAAATCAGGGATCCTGGCTAGCGGGGGGTACTCCGAGCAGTACTTC. This encodes CSVTKSGILASGGYSEQYF.

V is TRBV4-2 and J is TRBJ2-2; TRBD1 is a possible D gene (6 bases). From germline, CDR1 is LGHNA and CDR2 YNFKEQ. This CDR3 is built from 14 residues. With 0 bases removed from V and 7 bases from J, the gap between germline ends came to 9 bases. CDR3: CASSQDRGYGELFF. For the CDR3, the DNA is TGTGCCAGCAGCCAAGATAGGGGGTACGGGGAGCTGTTTTTT.

The rearrangement uses TRBV29-1 and TRBJ1-3; TRBD1 matches at 7 bases. J gave up 0 bases and V 6 bases, and 5 bases lay outside the gene matches. Germline CDR1 reads SQVTM; CDR2 reads ANQGSEA. The CDR3 has 14 amino acids. CDR3 bases: TGCAGCGTGGGGACAGCCAGCTCTGGAAACACCATATATTTT. Translated: CSVGTASSGNTIYF.

The V call is TRBV4-1, the J call TRBJ2-5, with D possibly matching TRBD2 (5 bases). In germline, CDR1 is MGHRA, CDR2 YSYEKL. The ends were cut back, 3 bases at V and 4 bases at J, with 15 bases in the middle. This CDR3 comprises 15 residues. CDR3 DNA: TGCGCCAGCAGCCACGCGAGCGTCCGGGGAGAGACCCAGTACTTC. Protein sequence: CASSHASVRGETQYF.

The table lists this clone with a few counts. This chain links TRBV6-1 with TRBJ2-1, with D maybe TRBD1 (5 bases). V gave up 4 bases and J gave up 10 bases, with 11 bases separating them. The CDR3 has 12 residues. Germline V gene sequence: CDR1 MNHNS, CDR2 SASEGT. The chain's CDR3 is CASSVQVGEQFF. For the CDR3, the DNA is TGTGCCAGCAGTGTACAGGTCGGGGAGCAGTTCTTC.

Comment on this clone: One end of the junction varies from germline; a read error may be responsible. The V call is TRBV6-5, the J call TRBJ1-2; tentatively, D is TRBD1 (6 bases). The CDR3 is 15 amino acids. CDR1 MNHEY and CDR2 SVGAGI come from the germline V gene. The chain's CDR3 is CASSKGLVTGRDYPF. CDR3 bases: TGTGCCAGCAGTAAGGGTTTAGTAACAGGGCGCGACTACCCCTTC.

With respect to this clone: Its ends do not fully match the called genes, so a read error is possible. The chain carries TRBV28 and TRBJ1-2; 9 nucleotides match TRBD1. The CDR3 consists of 15 residues. Germline V lookup: CDR1 MDHEN, CDR2 SYDVKM. The CDR3 nucleotides read TGTGCCAGCAGAACTACAGGGGGCGCTTCGTATGGCTACCCCTTC. Encoded protein: CASRTTGGASYGYPF.

On this clone itself: Within the sample, other DNA sequences also encode this same CDR3. The chain is built from TRBV20-1 and TRBJ2-7; no definite D call. The CDR3 is 11 residues long. Per germline, CDR1 DFQATT and CDR2 SNEGSKA (reference sequence). Trimming shortened V by 6 bases and J by 0 bases, and 6 bases separated the two germline ends. The DNA of the CDR3 is TGCAGTGCAGACACCTCCTACGAGCAGTACTTC. Its translation: CSADTSYEQYF.